This T cell receptor (beta chain) was identified during a study of CD8 T cells in ankylosing spondylitis (dated by TCRdb to the late 2010s). Regarding the complete study: The study profiled T cell receptor beta repertoires in healthy donors and ankylosing spondylitis patients to find disease-linked TCR variants. In total, the full study cohort was made up of some 110 healthy donors and 25 to 30 ankylosing spondylitis patients. Samples of peripheral blood were taken, and for ankylosing spondylitis patients, synovial fluid was collected as well.

For sequencing, an Illumina HiSeq 2500 was employed. Quantitative 5'-RACE with molecular barcodes was the method used to prepare the TCR beta libraries. Per the source publication's procedure: Disease-linked TCR variants were identified with a new computational method built on a probabilistic model of VDJ rearrangement. TCRdb reanalyzed the raw reads on its own, using fastp at Q25 for trimming and MiXCR for clone calling, and kept in-frame beta chains. Each entry is one CDR3 protein sequence, shown with its most common DNA and genes. The authors' filters were not applied to this entry. The sample table holds 290,000 or so distinct CDR3 sequences, of which 20% were seen once. The ten largest clones add up to 3.5% of the sample. Points the paper makes about the study in general: The disease-linked clones were reported as significantly enriched in matched synovial fluid samples from ankylosing spondylitis patients. The disease-linked clones showed a CD8+ phenotype and occurred at relatively low frequencies in peripheral blood. Blood from ankylosing spondylitis patients appeared to be characterized by a TCR beta motif composed of under ten highly homologous amino acid variants. Some of the motif variants had been reported before in the synovial fluid and blood of reactive arthritis patients, a finding that suggests common disease-initiation mechanisms.

Only a few counts were recorded for this clonotype. Its recognized antigen is unknown. No qualities accompany the bases; no much larger clone lies one base away. Sequenced input: blood, either unsorted or a sorted T cell fraction (not recorded which). The receptor comes from a female donor with ankylosing spondylitis or in good health (not recorded which).

The nucleotides read TGTGCCAGCTCACCACGAAGGGAATACGAGCAGTACTTC. Translated, it reads CASSPRREYEQYF. Rearrangement joined TRBV18 to TRBJ2-7; no D segment can be confidently identified. V and J lose 1 base and 4 bases, and a span of 8 bases separates them. The CDR3, from cysteine to phenylalanine, totals 13 residues. The DNA shown is the 39-base CDR3, in frame from base 1. For CDR1 and CDR2, the germline V gene lists KGHSH and LQKENI. Joined to the reference TRBV18 and TRBJ2-7 proteins, this CDR3 gives the full variable domain: NAGVMQNPRHLVRRRGQEARLRCSPMKGHSHVYWYRQLPEEGLKFMVYLQKENIIDESGMPKERFSAEFPKEGPSILRIQQVVRGDSAAYFCASSPRREYEQYFGPGTRLTVT.